The 14 T cell receptor beta chains presented below share a single source sample, sequenced in a study of T-cell reconstitution after alpha-beta-depleted transplantation in children. Unique molecular identifiers were used in preparing the TCRbeta library. TCRdb used MiXCR to reprocess the PCR reads, holding one entry per CDR3 protein. The sample consists of about 420,000 distinct CDR3 sequences, 16% of them appearing once. The sequencing here drew on PBMCs, mostly from graft donor cells, taken 360 days after TCRalphabeta/CD19-depleted stem cell transplant. The receptors were sampled from a boy under two years old who had a stem cell transplant for Wiskott-Aldrich syndrome, so the T cells may come from the graft donor.

The rearrangement joins TRBV6-1 to TRBJ2-2; 8 nucleotides line up with TRBD1. Trimming cost V 2 bases and J 6 bases; bases outside gene matches: 8. Germline V gene data show CDR1 as MNHNS and CDR2 as SASEGT. CDR3 length equals 16 residues. The CDR3 sequence: CASSERQGSIAGELFF. The CDR3 DNA follows: TGTGCCAGCAGTGAAAGACAGGGGTCTATCGCCGGGGAGCTGTTTTTT.

The CDR3 reads CASSRTKGYQETQYF. The CDR3 DNA is TGTGCCAGCAGTCGGACTAAAGGATACCAAGAGACCCAGTACTTC. The chain couples TRBV6-1 to TRBJ2-5; D is perhaps TRBD2 (6 bases). V lost 5 bases to trimming and J lost 0 bases, with 13 bases between them. Germline CDR1 and CDR2: MNHNS and SASEGT. The CDR3 sequence is 15 residues long.

This clonotype showed up many times. V is TRBV10-1 and J is TRBJ1-6; possibly TRBD1 for D (5 bases). Trimming left V 4 bases short and J 9 bases short, with 16 bases between. The CDR3 is 15 residues long. Germline V gene lookup returns CDR1 WNHNN and CDR2 SYGVQD (reference sequence). The DNA for the CDR3 is TGCGCCAGCAGTGTCGGGGACCCGGAACGTTCACCCCTCCACTTT. It specifies CASSVGDPERSPLHF.

The chain recombines TRBV20-1 with TRBJ2-1, with 8 nucleotides matching TRBD2. The CDR3 loop spans 14 amino acids. V dropped 3 bases and J dropped 0; count of bases not matched to a gene: 1. CDR1 is DFQATT and CDR2 is SNEGSKA in the germline V gene (reference sequence). The CDR3 sequence: CSASAGGSYNEQFF. CDR3 DNA: TGCAGTGCTAGTGCGGGAGGCTCCTACAATGAGCAGTTCTTC.

The table lists this clonotype with a few counts. The chain carries TRBV24-1 and TRBJ2-1, with TRBD2 identical over 12 bases. Trimming cost V 2 bases and J 6 bases; bases outside gene matches: 7. CDR3 length equals 17 residues. CDR1 is KGHDR and CDR2 is SFDVKD in the germline V gene. The CDR3 sequence is CATSDSLTSGSFNEQFF. In DNA, the CDR3 is TGTGCCACCAGTGATTCCCTGACTAGCGGGAGCTTCAATGAGCAGTTCTTC.

This clonotype was seen repeatedly, ten times or more. The gene calls are TRBV29-1 and TRBJ1-4; D remains unclear. The germline V gene encodes CDR1 SQVTM and CDR2 ANQGSEA. Trimming shortened V by 6 bases and J by 3 bases, and 8 bases separated the two germline ends. The CDR3 spans 12 residues. The CDR3 DNA reads as TGCAGCGTGAGGGAAGCTAATGAAAAACTGTTTTTT. Protein product: CSVREANEKLFF.

V usage is TRBV11-2 and J usage is TRBJ2-4, with D possibly TRBD2 on 5 matching bases. CDR3 length: 16 amino acids. Looked up from germline, CDR1 is SGHAT and CDR2 is FQNNGV. The germline V and J ends were trimmed by 5 bases and 1 base, with 15 bases remaining between them. The CDR3 reads CASSPFRSGAKNIQYF. DNA of the CDR3: TGTGCCAGCAGCCCCTTTCGGTCGGGGGCCAAAAACATTCAGTACTTC.

Only a few counts were recorded for this clonotype. The chain couples TRBV20-1 to TRBJ2-1; unclear D gene. V lost 3 bases to trimming and J lost 4 bases, with 7 bases between them. The CDR3 sequence is 12 residues long. The germline gives CDR1 DFQATT, CDR2 SNEGSKA (reference sequence). CDR3 in DNA: TGCAGTGCTAGTAGGGTATACAATGAGCAGTTCTTC. This gives the protein CSASRVYNEQFF.

This clonotype came up a few times. The chain links TRBV7-9 to TRBJ2-7; 12 bases fit TRBD2. The V segment lost 5 bases and the J segment 4 bases; nucleotides outside the gene matches: 12. CDR1 and CDR2 (germline): SEHNR, FQNEAQ (reference sequence). The CDR3 spans 17 residues. The CDR3 region has the DNA TGTGCCAGCAGCATGCCTAGCGGGAGGGCCAAAAATTACGAGCAGTACTTC. Amino acid sequence: CASSMPSGRAKNYEQYF.

This clonotype has more than one count but fewer than ten. The rearrangement joins TRBV18 to TRBJ1-5, with no clear D. Trimming stripped 3 bases from V and 5 bases from J, with 5 bases between. CDR3 length: 12 amino acids. Germline V lookup: CDR1 KGHSH, CDR2 LQKENI. CDR3 sequence (DNA): TGTGCCAGCTCACCCGGGGATCAGCCCCAGCATTTT. Translation: CASSPGDQPQHF.

V usage is TRBV5-6 and J usage is TRBJ1-6; D gene uncertain. Germline CDR1 SGHDT, CDR2 YYEEEE. The CDR3 totals 12 residues. The V gene lost 4 bases and the J gene lost 7 bases, with 6 bases spanning the gap. Here the CDR3 DNA reads TGTGCCAGCAGCCTTCGGAATTCACCCCTCCACTTT. This gives the protein CASSLRNSPLHF.

This clonotype was observed a single time. The chain combines TRBV7-9 with TRBJ1-5; a possible D gene is TRBD1 (5 bases). CDR1 and CDR2 (germline): SEHNR, FQNEAQ (reference sequence). The CDR3 covers 16 residues. Trimming left V 6 bases short and J 0 bases short, with 15 bases between. CDR3 sequence reads: CASSYTGVHSNQPQHF. CDR3 nucleotides: TGTGCCAGCAGTTATACAGGAGTCCATAGCAATCAGCCCCAGCATTTT.

This clonotype occurred a few times. The CDR3 DNA sequence: TGTGCCAGCAGTTACTTCCAGACAGGGCGTACTGAAGCTTTCTTT. It is translated as CASSYFQTGRTEAFF. The gene calls are TRBV6-2 or TRBV6-3 and TRBJ1-1; 7 positions agree with TRBD1. The CDR3 sequence is 15 residues long. V lost 1 base and J lost 5; bases outside the gene matches: 7. Germline V gives CDR1 MNHEY, CDR2 SVGEGT.

The V and J genes are TRBV30 and TRBJ2-3; D remains ambiguous. Per germline, CDR1 GTSNPN and CDR2 SVGIG (reference sequence). The CDR3 totals 12 residues. V lost 3 bases and J lost 5, with 9 bases in between. The CDR3 bases are TGTGCCTGGAGGCTACTTCGAGATACGCAGTATTTT. It encodes CAWRLLRDTQYF. Drawing the rest from reference TRBV30 and TRBJ2-3, the complete variable domain is SQTIHQWPATLVQPVGSPLSLECTVEGTSNPNLYWYRQAAGRGLQLLFYSVGIGQISSEVPQNLSASRPQDRQFILSSKKLLLSDSGFYLCAWRLLRDTQYFGPGTRLTVL.